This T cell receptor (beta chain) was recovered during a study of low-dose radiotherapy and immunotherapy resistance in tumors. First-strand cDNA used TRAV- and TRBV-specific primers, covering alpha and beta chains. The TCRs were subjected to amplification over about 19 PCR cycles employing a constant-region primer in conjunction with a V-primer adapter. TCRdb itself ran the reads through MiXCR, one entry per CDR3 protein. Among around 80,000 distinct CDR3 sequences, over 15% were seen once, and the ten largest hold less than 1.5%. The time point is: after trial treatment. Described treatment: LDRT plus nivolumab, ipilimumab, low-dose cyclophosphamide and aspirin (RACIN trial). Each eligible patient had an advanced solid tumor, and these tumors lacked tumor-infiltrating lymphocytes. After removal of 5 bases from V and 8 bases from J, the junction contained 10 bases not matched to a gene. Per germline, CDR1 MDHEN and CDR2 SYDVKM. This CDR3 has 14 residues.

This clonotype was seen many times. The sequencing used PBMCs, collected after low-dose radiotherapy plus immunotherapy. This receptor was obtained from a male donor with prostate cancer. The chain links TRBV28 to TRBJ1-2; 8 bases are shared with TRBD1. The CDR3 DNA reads TGTGCCAGCAGTGTGTCAGGGGGCCGCCTCGGCTACACCTTC. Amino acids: CASSVSGGRLGYTF.